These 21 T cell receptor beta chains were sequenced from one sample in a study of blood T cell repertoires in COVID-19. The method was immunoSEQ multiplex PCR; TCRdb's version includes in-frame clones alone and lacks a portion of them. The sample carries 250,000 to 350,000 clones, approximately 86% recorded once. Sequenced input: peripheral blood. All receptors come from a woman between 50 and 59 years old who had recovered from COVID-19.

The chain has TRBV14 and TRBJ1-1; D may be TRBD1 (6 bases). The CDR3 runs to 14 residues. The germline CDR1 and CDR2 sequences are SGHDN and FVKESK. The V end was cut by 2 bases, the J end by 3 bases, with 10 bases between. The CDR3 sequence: CASSQLQGYTEAFF. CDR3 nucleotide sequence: TGTGCCAGCAGCCAATTACAGGGCTACACTGAAGCTTTCTTT.

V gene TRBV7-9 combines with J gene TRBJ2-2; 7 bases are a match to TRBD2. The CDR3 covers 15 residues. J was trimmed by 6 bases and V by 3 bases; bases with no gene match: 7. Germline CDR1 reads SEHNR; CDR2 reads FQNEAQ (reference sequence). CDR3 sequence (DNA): TGTGCCAGCAGCTTCCAGAGACTAGCACCCGGGGAGCTGTTTTTT. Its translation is CASSFQRLAPGELFF.

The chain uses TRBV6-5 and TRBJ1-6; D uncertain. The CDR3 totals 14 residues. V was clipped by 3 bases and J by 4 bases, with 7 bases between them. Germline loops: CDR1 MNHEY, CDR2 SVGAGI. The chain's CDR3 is CASSYAGYNSPLHF. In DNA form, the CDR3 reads TGTGCCAGCAGTTATGCGGGGTATAATTCACCCCTCCACTTT.

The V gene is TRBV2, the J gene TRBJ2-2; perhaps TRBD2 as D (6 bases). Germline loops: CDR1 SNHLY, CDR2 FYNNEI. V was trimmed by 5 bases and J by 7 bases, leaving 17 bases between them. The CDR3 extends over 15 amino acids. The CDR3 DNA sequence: TGTGCCAGCAGTCGGGACTTCCTTGGGGTCGGGGAGCTGTTTTTT. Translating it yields CASSRDFLGVGELFF.

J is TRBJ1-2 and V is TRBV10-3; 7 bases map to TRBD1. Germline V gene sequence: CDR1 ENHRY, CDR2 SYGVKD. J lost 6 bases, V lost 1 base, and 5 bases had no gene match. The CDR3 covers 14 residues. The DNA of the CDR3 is TGTGCCATCAGTGAGTGGGGACAGCCCCATGGCTACACCTTC. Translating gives CAISEWGQPHGYTF.

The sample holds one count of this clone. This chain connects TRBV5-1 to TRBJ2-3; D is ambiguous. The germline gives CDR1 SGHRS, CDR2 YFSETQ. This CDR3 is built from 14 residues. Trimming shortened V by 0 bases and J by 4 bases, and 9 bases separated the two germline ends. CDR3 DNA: TGCGCCAGCAGCTTGGGGCTAGTCGCAGATACGCAGTATTTT. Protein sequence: CASSLGLVADTQYF.

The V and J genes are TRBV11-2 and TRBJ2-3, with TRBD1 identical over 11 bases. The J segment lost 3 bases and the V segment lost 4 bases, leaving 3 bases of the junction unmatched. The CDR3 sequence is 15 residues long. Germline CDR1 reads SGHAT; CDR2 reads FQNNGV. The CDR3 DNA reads TGTGCCAGCAGCTCTCGGGACAGGGGGACAGATACGCAGTATTTT. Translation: CASSSRDRGTDTQYF.

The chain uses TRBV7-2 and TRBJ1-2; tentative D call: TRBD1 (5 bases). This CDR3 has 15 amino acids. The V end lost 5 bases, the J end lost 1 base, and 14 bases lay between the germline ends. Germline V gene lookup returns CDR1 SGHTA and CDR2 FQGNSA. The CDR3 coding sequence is TGTGCCAGCAGCCTCCCCCCGCAGGGTAACTATGGCTACACCTTC. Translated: CASSLPPQGNYGYTF.

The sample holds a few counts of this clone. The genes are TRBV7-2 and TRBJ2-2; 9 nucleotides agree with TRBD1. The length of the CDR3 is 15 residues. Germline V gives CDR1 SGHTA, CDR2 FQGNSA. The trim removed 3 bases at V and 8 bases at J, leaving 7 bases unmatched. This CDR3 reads CASSFGDRVAGELFF. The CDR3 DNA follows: TGTGCCAGCAGCTTTGGGGACAGGGTAGCGGGGGAGCTGTTTTTT. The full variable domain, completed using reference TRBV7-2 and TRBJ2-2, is GAGVSQSPSNKVTEKGKDVELRCDPISGHTALYWYRQSLGQGLEFLIYFQGNSAPDKSGLPSDRFSAERTGGSVSTLTIQRTQQEDSAVYLCASSFGDRVAGELFFGEGSRLTVL.

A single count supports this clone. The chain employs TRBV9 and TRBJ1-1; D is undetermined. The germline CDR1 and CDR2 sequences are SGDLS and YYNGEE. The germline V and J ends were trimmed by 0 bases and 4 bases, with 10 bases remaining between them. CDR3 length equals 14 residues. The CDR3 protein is CASSVGASLTEAFF. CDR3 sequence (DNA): TGTGCCAGCAGCGTAGGGGCCAGCCTCACTGAAGCTTTCTTT.

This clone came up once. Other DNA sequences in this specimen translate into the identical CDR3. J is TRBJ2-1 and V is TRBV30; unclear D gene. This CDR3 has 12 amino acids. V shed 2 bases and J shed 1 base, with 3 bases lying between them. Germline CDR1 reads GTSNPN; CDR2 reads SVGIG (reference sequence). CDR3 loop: CAWSLSYNEQFF. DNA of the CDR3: TGTGCCTGGAGTTTATCCTACAATGAGCAGTTCTTC.

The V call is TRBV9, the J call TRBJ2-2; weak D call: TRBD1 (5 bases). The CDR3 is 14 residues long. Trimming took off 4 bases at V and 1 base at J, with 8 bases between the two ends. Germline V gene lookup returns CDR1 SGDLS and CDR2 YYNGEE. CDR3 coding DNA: TGTGCCAGCAGCCCCCAGGGGAACACCGGGGAGCTGTTTTTT. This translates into CASSPQGNTGELFF.

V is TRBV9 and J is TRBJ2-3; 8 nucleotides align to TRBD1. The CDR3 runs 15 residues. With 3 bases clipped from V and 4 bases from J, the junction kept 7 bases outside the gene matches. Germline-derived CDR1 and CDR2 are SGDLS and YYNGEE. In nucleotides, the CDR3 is TGTGCCAGCAGCGGACAGGGGAGAGAGGCAGATACGCAGTATTTT. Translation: CASSGQGREADTQYF.

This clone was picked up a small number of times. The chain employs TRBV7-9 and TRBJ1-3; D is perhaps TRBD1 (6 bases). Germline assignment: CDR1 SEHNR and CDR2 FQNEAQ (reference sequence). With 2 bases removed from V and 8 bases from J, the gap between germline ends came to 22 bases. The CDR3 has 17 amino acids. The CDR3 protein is CASSLPGPRRKGDTIYF. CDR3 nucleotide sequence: TGTGCCAGCAGCTTACCGGGACCTCGACGAAAGGGGGACACCATATATTTT. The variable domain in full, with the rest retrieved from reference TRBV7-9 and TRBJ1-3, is DTGVSQNPRHKITKRGQNVTFRCDPISEHNRLYWYRQTLGQGPEFLTYFQNEAQLEKSRLLSDRFSAERPKGSFSTLEIQRTEQGDSAMYLCASSLPGPRRKGDTIYFGEGSWLTVV.

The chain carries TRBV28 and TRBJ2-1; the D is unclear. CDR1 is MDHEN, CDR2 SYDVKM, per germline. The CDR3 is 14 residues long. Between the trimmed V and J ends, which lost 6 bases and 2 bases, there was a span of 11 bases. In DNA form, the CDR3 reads TGTGCCAGCAGCCCCCGGGTGACCTACAATGAGCAGTTCTTC. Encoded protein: CASSPRVTYNEQFF.

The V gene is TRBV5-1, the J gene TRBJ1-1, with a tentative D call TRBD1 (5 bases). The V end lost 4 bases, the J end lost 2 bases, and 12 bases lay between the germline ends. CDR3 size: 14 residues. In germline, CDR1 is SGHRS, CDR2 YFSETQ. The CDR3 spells CASSQGSSNTEAFF. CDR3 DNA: TGCGCCAGCAGCCAGGGCTCGAGCAACACTGAAGCTTTCTTT.

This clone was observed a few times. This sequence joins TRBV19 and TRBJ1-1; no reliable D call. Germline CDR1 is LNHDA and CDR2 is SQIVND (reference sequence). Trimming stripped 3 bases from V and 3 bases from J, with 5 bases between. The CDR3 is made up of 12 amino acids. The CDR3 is CASSMSYTEAFF. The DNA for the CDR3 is TGTGCCAGTAGTATGTCTTACACTGAAGCTTTCTTT.

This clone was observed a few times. CDR3 sequence reads: CASSPGGGGYTF. In nucleotides, the CDR3 is TGTGCCAGCAGCCCGGGAGGGGGGGGCTACACCTTC. The rearrangement uses TRBV6-5 and TRBJ1-2; the D gene is possibly TRBD1 (6 bases). Trimming removed 6 bases at V and 8 bases at J, with 13 bases between. Germline-derived CDR1 and CDR2 are MNHEY and SVGAGI. The CDR3 totals 12 residues.

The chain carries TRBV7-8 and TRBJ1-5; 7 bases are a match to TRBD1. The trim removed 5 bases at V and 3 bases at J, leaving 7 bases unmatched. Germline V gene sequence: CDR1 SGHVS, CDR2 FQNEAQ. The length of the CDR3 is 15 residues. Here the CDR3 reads CASSEGALHNQPQHF. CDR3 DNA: TGTGCCAGCAGCGAGGGGGCTCTACACAATCAGCCCCAGCATTTT.

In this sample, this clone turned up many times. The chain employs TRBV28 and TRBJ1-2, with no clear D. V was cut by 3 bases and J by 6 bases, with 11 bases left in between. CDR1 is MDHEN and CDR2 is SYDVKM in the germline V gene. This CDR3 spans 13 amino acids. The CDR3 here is CASSLLTPDGYTF. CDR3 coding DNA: TGTGCCAGCAGTTTGTTGACTCCTGATGGCTACACCTTC.

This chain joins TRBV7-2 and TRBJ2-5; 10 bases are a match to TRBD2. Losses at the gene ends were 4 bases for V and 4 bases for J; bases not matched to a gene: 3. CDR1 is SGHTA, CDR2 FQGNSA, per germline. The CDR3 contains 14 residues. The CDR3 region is CASSSRTSGETQYF. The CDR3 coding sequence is TGTGCCAGCAGCTCGCGGACTAGCGGAGAGACCCAGTACTTC.